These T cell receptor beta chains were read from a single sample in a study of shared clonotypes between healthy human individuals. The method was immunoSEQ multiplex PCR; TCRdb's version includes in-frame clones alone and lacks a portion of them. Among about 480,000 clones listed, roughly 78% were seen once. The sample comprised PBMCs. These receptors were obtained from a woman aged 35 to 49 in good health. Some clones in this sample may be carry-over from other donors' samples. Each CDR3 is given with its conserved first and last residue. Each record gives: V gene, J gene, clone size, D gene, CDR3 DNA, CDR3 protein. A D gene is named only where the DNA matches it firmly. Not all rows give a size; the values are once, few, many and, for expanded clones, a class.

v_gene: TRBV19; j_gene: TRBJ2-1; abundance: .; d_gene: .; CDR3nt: TGTGCCAGTAGTATAGATTATGGGACAGAGCAGTTCTTC; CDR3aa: CASSIDYGTEQFF
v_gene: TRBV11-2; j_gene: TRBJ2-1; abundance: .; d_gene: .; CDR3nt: TGTGCCAGCAGTCGCGCGGACAGACCTTGGGATGAGCAGTTCTTC; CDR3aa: CASSRADRPWDEQFF
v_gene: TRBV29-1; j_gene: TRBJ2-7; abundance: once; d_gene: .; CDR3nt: TGCAGCGCAACAGAGGGCTACGAGCAGTACTTC; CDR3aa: CSATEGYEQYF
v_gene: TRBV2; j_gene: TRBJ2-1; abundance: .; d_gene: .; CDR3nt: TGTGCCAGCAGTGACAGGGATGAGCAGTTCTTC; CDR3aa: CASSDRDEQFF
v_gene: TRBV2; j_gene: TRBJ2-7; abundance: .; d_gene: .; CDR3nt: TGTGCCAGCAGGGCCTCTGGGAGTTCCTACGAGCAGTACTTC; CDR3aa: CASRASGSSYEQYF
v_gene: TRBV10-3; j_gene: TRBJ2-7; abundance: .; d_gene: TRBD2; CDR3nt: TGTGCCATAGGGACTAGCAAAGGCCACGAGCAGTACTTC; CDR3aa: CAIGTSKGHEQYF
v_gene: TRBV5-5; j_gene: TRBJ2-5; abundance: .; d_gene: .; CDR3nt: TGTGCCAGCAAGGGCGACGGGAAAGAGACCCAGTACTTC; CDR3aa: CASKGDGKETQYF
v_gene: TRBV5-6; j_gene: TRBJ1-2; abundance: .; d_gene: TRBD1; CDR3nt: TGTGCCAGCAGTCGACAGGGAAAAATCTATGGCTACACCTTC; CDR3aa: CASSRQGKIYGYTF
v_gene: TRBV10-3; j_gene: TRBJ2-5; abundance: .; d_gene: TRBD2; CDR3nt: TGTGCCATCAGTGAGGGGGGACTAGCGGGAGGTGAGACCCAGTACTTC; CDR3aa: CAISEGGLAGGETQYF
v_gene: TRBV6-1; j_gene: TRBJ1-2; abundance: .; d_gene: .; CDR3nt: TGTGCCAGCAGCCAAAGGGGCGGAATCTATGGCTACACCTTC; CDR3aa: CASSQRGGIYGYTF
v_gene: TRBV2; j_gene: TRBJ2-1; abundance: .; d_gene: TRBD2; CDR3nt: TGTGCCAGCAGTGGGACTAGCGGGAGAGGAGGCGGCAATGAGCAGTTCTTC; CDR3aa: CASSGTSGRGGGNEQFF
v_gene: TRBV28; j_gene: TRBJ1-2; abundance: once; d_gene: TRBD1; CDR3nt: TGTGCCAGCAGCTCCCCTGGACAGGTCTTCTATGGCTACACCTTC; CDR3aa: CASSSPGQVFYGYTF
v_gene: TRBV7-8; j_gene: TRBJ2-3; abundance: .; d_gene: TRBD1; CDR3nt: TGTGCCAGCAGCTTAAACAGGGGGCTTACAGATACGCAGTATTTT; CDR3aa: CASSLNRGLTDTQYF
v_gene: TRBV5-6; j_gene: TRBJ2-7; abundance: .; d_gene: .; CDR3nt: TGTGCCAGCAGCGAGATAAGGACGAGCTCCTACGAGCAGTACTTC; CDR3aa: CASSEIRTSSYEQYF
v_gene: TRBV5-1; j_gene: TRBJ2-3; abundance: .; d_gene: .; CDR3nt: TGCGCCAGCAGCTTCGAGGGTGTCCCGGGGACGCAGTATTTT; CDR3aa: CASSFEGVPGTQYF
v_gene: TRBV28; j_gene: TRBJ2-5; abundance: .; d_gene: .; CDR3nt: TGTGCCAGCAGTTTGGGACCCCAAGAGACCCAGTACTTC; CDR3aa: CASSLGPQETQYF
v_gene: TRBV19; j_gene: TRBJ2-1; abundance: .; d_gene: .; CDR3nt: TGTGCCAGTAGTATAGTTGTAACTTCTCCCAATGAGCAGTTCTTC; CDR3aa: CASSIVVTSPNEQFF
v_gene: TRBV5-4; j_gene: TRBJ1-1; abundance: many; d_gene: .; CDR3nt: TGTGCCAGCAGCTTGGGCCCAGACTCTCACACTGAAGCTTTCTTT; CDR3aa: CASSLGPDSHTEAFF
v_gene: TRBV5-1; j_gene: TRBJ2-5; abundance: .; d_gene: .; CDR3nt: TGCGCCAGCAGCTTGGAGCAAGAGACCCAGTACTTC; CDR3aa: CASSLEQETQYF
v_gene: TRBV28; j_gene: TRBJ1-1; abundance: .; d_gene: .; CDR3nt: TGTGCCAGCAGACAGGCCCATGGGACTGAAGCTTTCTTT; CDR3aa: CASRQAHGTEAFF
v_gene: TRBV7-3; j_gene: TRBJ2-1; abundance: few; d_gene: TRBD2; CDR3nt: TGTGCCAGCAGCTTACAGGGACTAGCGGGAAGGAATGAGCAGTTCTTC; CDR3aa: CASSLQGLAGRNEQFF
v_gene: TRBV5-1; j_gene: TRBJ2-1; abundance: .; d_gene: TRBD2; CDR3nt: TGCGCCAGCAGCTTAGGTAGCGGGAGTCAGGAGCAGTTCTTC; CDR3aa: CASSLGSGSQEQFF
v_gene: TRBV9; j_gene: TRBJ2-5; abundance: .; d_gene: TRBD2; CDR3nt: TGTGCCAGCAGCGTAGGGCTAGCGGGAGAGACCCAGTACTTC; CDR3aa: CASSVGLAGETQYF
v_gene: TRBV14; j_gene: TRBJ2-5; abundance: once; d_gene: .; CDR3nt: TGTGCCAGCAGCCAAGGCTCCCCCTTTCGGATAGAGACCCAGTACTTC; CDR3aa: CASSQGSPFRIETQYF
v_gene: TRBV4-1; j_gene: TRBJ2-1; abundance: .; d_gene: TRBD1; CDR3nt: TGCGCCAGCAGCCGTGGGGACAGCCGTGATGAGCAGTTCTTC; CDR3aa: CASSRGDSRDEQFF
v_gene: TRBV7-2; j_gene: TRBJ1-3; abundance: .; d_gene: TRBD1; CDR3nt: TGTGCCAGCAGTCGAGACAGGGAAAGAAACACCATATATTTT; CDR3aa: CASSRDRERNTIYF
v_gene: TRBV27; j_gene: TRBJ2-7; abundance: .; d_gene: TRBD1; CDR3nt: TGTGCCAGCAGTAAATACCAGGGGGCTGACTTCTACGAGCAGTACTTC; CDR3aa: CASSKYQGADFYEQYF
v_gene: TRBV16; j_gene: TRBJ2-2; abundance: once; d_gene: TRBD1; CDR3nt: TGTGCCAGCAGCCATTCGGGACAGGGGGACACCGGGGAGCTGTTTTTT; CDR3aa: CASSHSGQGDTGELFF
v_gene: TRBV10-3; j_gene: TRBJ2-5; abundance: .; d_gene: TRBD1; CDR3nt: TGTGCCATCAAAAGGGACAGGGAAGAGACCCAGTACTTC; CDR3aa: CAIKRDREETQYF
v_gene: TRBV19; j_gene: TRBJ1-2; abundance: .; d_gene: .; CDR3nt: TGTGCCAGTACCCCGGGACGGCTCTATGGCTACACCTTC; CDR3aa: CASTPGRLYGYTF
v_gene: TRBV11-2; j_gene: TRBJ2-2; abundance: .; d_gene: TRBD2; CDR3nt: TGTGCCAGCAGCCCGGGGACTAGCGAGGCCGGGGAGCTGTTTTTT; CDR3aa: CASSPGTSEAGELFF
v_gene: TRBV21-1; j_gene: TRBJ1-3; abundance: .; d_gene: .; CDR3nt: TGTGCCAGCAGCAAACCCCCGGATGCCTCTGGAAACACCATATATTTT; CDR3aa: CASSKPPDASGNTIYF
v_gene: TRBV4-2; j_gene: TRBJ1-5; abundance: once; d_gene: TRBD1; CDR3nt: TGTGCCAGCAGCCAAGATAGTCTGGGACAGGCCTATCAGCCCCAGCATTTT; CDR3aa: CASSQDSLGQAYQPQHF
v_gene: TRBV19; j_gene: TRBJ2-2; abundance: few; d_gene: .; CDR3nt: TGTGCCAGTAGTATAGACCTTGGCAGGGGGACTCAGAACACCGGGGAGCTGTTTTTT; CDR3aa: CASSIDLGRGTQNTGELFF
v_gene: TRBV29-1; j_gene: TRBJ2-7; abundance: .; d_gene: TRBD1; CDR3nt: TGCAGCGTTGAGGACCGGGACAGGAAGTACTTC; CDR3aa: CSVEDRDRKYF
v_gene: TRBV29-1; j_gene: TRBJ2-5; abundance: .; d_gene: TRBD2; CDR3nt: TGCAGCGTTTCCGTAGCGGGAGGGTCAGAGACCCAGTACTTC; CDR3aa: CSVSVAGGSETQYF
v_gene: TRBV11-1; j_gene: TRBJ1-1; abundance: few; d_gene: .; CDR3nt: TGTGCCAGCAGCCACAGGGAGATCACTGAAGCTTTCTTT; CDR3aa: CASSHREITEAFF